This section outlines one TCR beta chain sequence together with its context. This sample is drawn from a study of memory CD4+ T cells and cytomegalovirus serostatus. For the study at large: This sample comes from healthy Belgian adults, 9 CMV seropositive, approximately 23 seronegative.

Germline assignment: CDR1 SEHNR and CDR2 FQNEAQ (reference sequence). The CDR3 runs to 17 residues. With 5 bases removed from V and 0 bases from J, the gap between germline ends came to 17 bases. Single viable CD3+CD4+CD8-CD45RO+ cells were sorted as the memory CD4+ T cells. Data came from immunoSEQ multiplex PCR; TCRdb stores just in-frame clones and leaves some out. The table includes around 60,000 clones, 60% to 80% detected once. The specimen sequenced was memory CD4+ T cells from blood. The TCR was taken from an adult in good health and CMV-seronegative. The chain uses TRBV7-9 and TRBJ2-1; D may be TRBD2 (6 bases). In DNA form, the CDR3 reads TGTGCCAGCAGCCACCCCCAGGGCGGGGCCTCCTACAATGAGCAGTTCTTC. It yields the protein CASSHPQGGASYNEQFF.